This T cell receptor (beta chain) was sequenced during a study of OX40 agonist ivuxolimab in advanced cancers. Study at large: Participants averaged about 66 years of age (range about 23 to 80) and were 75% to 90% male.

The repertoire was sequenced with immunoSEQ multiplex PCR; TCRdb's copy has only in-frame clones and lacks some. The sample has about 59,000 clones, approximately 80% seen once. V lost 3 bases to trimming and J lost 6 bases, with 16 bases between them. The CDR3 has 14 residues. CDR1 is GTSNPN, CDR2 SVGIG, per germline (reference sequence). The source is an adult with an advanced solid tumor such as melanoma, head and neck, liver or kidney cancer. The chain uses TRBV30 and TRBJ2-3, with D perhaps TRBD1 or TRBD2 (6 bases each). The sample in question was CD4+ or CD8+ T cells sorted from blood, obtained in a trial of the OX40 agonist ivuxolimab. The CDR3 DNA reads as TGTGCCTGGAGGGGGGCGGGACGGATGGATACGCAGTATTTT. Its protein product is CAWRGAGRMDTQYF.